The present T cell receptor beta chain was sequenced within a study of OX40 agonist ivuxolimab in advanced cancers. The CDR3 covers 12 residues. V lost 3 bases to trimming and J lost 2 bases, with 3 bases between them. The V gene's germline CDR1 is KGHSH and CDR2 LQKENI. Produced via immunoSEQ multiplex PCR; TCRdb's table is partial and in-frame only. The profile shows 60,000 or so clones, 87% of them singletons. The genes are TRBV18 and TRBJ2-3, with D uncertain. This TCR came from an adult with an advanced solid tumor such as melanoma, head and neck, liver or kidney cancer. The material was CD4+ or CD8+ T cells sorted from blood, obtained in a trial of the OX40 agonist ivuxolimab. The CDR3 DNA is TGTGCCAGCTCACCCTACACAGATACGCAGTATTTT. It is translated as CASSPYTDTQYF.